These 4 T cell receptor beta chains were sequenced from one sample in a study of blood T cells in healthy people across ages. Together with a sample-barcoded 5' primer, a J-beta primer mix was included in a second PCR lasting roughly 7 to 11 cycles. Each CDR3 protein is one row after TCRdb ran MiXCR on the 5' RACE reads. The sample yields hundreds of thousands of distinct CDR3 sequences, 58% seen once. The specimen sequenced was blood. Source of these receptors: a man younger than 45 in good health.

The chain carries TRBV20-1 and TRBJ2-1; 7 positions agree with TRBD2. The V segment lost 5 bases and the J segment 8 bases; nucleotides outside the gene matches: 9. The CDR3 contains 13 residues. CDR1 DFQATT and CDR2 SNEGSKA come from the germline V gene (reference sequence). The DNA of the CDR3 is TGCAGTGCTGTTTTGGGTGCGGGGGATGAGCAGTTCTTC. Translation gives CSAVLGAGDEQFF.

The J gene is TRBJ2-2, the V gene TRBV20-1; no clear D gene. V shed 5 bases and J shed 3 bases, with 10 bases lying between them. The CDR3 covers 13 residues. Germline loops: CDR1 DFQATT, CDR2 SNEGSKA (reference sequence). The DNA for the CDR3 is TGCAGTGCTGCCCGTAGGGACACCGGGGAGCTGTTTTTT. Amino acid sequence: CSAARRDTGELFF.

The chain combines TRBV5-1 with TRBJ2-5; 7 positions match TRBD2. The CDR3 sequence is 15 residues long. V lost 4 bases and J lost 11; bases outside the gene matches: 17. Germline CDR1 SGHRS, CDR2 YFSETQ. The CDR3 here is CASSPSPGTIFEQYF. The CDR3 DNA follows: TGCGCCAGCAGCCCTAGCCCCGGGACTATATTTGAGCAGTACTTC. Based on the CDR3 plus reference TRBV5-1 and TRBJ2-5, the full variable domain is KAGVTQTPRYLIKTRGQQVTLSCSPISGHRSVSWYQQTPGQGLQFLFEYFSETQRNKGNFPGRFSGRQFSNSRSEMNVSTLELGDSALYLCASSPSPGTIFEQYFGPGTRLLVL.

The V call is TRBV12-3 or TRBV12-4, the J call TRBJ1-2; a weak D match, TRBD1 (5 bases). The CDR3 contains 13 residues. Trimming took off 5 bases at V and 3 bases at J, with 10 bases between the two ends. The CDR3 spells CASSGDGHYGYTF. The CDR3 DNA sequence: TGTGCCAGCAGTGGGGACGGTCACTATGGCTACACCTTC.